This TCR beta chain was sequenced for a study of shared clonotypes between healthy human individuals. As concerns this clone: As yet, its antigen is unknown.

Per the germline V gene, CDR1 is GTSNPN and CDR2 is SVGIG (reference sequence). The CDR3 runs 11 residues. Trimming removed 5 bases at V and 7 bases at J, with 9 bases between. Assay used: immunoSEQ multiplex PCR; TCRdb lists only in-frame clones, some missing. The table includes some 2,000,000 clones, approximately 94% detected once. Study-level findings and limits: Relative to clonotypes present in all four donors, those not shared had lower generation probabilities. When naive CD4 clonotypes were compared across a handful of donors, approximately 5% were shared.

J is TRBJ1-3 and V is TRBV30; perhaps TRBD1 as D (5 bases). Sequenced sample: naive CD4+ T cells sorted from blood. Indicated subset: CD45RA+ positively selected. The TCR comes from a man younger than 35 in good health. The CDR3 region has the DNA TGTGCCTGGTGGGGGGTGAACACCATATATTTT. Protein sequence: CAWWGVNTIYF.